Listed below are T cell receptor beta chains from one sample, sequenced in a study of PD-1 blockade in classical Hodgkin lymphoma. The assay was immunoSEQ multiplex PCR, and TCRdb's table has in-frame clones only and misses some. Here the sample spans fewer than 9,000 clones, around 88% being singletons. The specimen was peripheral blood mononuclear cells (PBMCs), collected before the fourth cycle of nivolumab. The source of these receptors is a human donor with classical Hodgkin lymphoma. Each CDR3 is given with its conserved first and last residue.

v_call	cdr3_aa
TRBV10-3	CAATGGDGELFF
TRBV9	CASSPADTGYEQYF
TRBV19	CASNGQALYEQYF
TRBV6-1	CASSERQAPYEQYF
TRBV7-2	CASSLVRFYEQYF
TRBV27	CASSPPGFRVAFF
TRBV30	CAWSGGGSDTQYF
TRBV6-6	CASSYGPQMDTQYF
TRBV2	CASRLTGPNYEQYF
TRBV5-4	CASSFLGGDETQYF
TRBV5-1	CASSLVWSGTGWAEAFF
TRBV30	CAWSNGVLQYF
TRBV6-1	CASSDKSPGQRFPYNEQFF
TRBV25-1	CASSEQGQYLEKLFF
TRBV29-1	CSVLTGHGNTIYF
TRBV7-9	CASSFETDYGYTF
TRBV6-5	CASSPQLNYGYTF
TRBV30	CAWKDGERTHTDTQYF
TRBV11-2	CASSHIKFSGRTRGYEQYF
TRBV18	CASSPPDRVGLAGYTF
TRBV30	CAWIQAGGGTQYF
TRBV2	CASSGTENQPQHF
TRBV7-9	CASSLVPYRELIEQFF
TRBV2	CASSEGTGGSYEQYF
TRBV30	CAALVRNTQYF
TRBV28	CASSFRTGEIADTQYF
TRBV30	CAWSEQDPYEQYF
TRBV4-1	CASSQENEFGELFF
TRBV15	CATSRVGGETQYF
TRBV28	CASSLRSGANVLTF
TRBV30	CAWSRQGGYGYTF
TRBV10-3	CAIRQGLVTGELFF
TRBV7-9	CASSLAPGTSSYGYTF
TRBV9	CASSVEGTTNEKLFF
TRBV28	CASSLVEPSGNTIYF
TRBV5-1	CASSQTDYEQYF
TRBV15	CATSRDPMGQGTDTQYF
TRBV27	CASNPKGNSNQPQHF
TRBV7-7	CASSPEPSGRAGETQYF
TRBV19	CASSINVEPYSNQPQHF
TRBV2	CASNPGEGFYLEAFF
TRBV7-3	CASSLNDGTDTQYF
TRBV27	CASKSTGAGELFF
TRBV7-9	CASSARGGRTEAFF